The clone carrying this TCR beta chain was counted ten times or more. Its antigen remains unknown. This entry is derived from a study of regulatory T cells in long-lasting Graves disease. Trimming shortened V by 1 base and J by 1 base, and 7 bases separated the two germline ends. This CDR3 spans 14 amino acids. Germline assignment: CDR1 SGHVS and CDR2 FQNEAQ. Assembly of TCR beta libraries relied on iRepertoire HTBI primers together with Arm-PCR of CDR3 regions. TCRdb processed the multiplex PCR reads anew with MiXCR; each CDR3 protein has one entry. In the table there are roughly 450,000 distinct CDR3 sequences, 20% to 25% of which are singletons. Time point described: persistent/refractory GD, antithyroid drugs over 5 years with positive TRAb. PBMC-extracted RNA yielded the TCR library. The patients were drawn from one endocrinology department in Xi'an, China. The peripheral blood volume drawn was 8 to 9.5 milliliters, and it was collected into EDTA tubes.

Overall study results and limits: There were preferences for TRBV28, TRBJ1-2 and TRBJ2-5 in persistent disease. Comparison showed that persistent patients shared more public clonotypes (about 3,000) than new patients (966).

The material sequenced was peripheral blood mononuclear cells (PBMCs), taken when the disease was refractory, from a patient treated with antithyroid drugs. The V gene is TRBV7-8, the J gene TRBJ1-1; D gene ambiguous. This TCR was sampled from a female donor with Graves disease. This chain's CDR3 is CASSLVGPNTEAFF. CDR3 sequence (DNA): TGTGCCAGCAGCTTAGTAGGGCCGAACACTGAAGCTTTCTTT. Full variable domain (outside the CDR3, taken from reference TRBV7-8 and TRBJ1-1): GAGVSQSPRYKVAKRGQDVALRCDPISGHVSLFWYQQALGQGPEFLTYFQNEAQLDKSGLPSDRFFAERPEGSVSTLKIQRTQQEDSAVYLCASSLVGPNTEAFFGQGTRLTVV.